The source of this T cell receptor (beta chain) is a study of beta chain features in type 1 diabetes. Study-wide context: All samples yielded 107,917,701 examined sorted cells. General study results and limits: In comparison with healthy donors, patients had naive, central memory and Treg TCRB repertoires that appeared more similar.

J gave up 6 bases and V 5 bases, and 7 bases lay outside the gene matches. Germline V gene lookup returns CDR1 MNHEY and CDR2 SMNVEV (reference sequence). The CDR3 is made up of 15 amino acids. As regards this clone: The antigen is not known.

Central memory, naive, regulatory and stem cell-like memory CD4+ cells were sorted by CD45RO/CCR7/CD25/CD127/CD95/CD27. Investigators reverse transcribed all isolated RNA, so they sequenced expressed TCRB transcripts. There were 3.5 million to 4.5 million reads on average in the naive, central memory and regulatory T cell samples. The data were produced by immunoSEQ multiplex PCR, yet TCRdb's version contains in-frame clones alone and is incomplete. The repertoire includes about 900,000 clones, about a sixth of them detected once, and around 0.02% sits in the top ten. The sequence derives from a woman between 18 and 29 years old in good health. What was sequenced was naive CD4+ T cells from blood. V usage is TRBV27 and J usage is TRBJ2-1; 10 bases line up with TRBD2. The CDR3 is CASSLLAGVVNEQFF. For the CDR3, the DNA is TGTGCCAGCAGTCTCCTAGCGGGAGTTGTCAATGAGCAGTTCTTC.